Listed below are T cell receptor beta chains from one sample, sequenced in a study of T cell responses to AZD1222 COVID-19 vaccine. Sequenced by immunoSEQ multiplex PCR; TCRdb stores in-frame clones only, minus some. The profile covers 95,000 or so clones, with roughly nine tenths appearing a single time and 2.8% taken by the ten largest. The material sequenced was peripheral blood, taken on day 0 of MenACWY control vaccination. The receptors were gathered from an adult in good health. Both conserved end residues are part of each CDR3. D genes are given only for firm matches. Not every row has a clone size; where given, it reads once, few, many or a size class.

TRBV27	TRBJ1-2	-	-	CASSLFPAGNYGYTF	TGTGCCAGCAGTTTATTCCCCGCGGGGAACTATGGCTACACCTTC
TRBV7-8	TRBJ2-4	TRBD1	-	CASSADGTGSVAKNIQYF	TGTGCCAGCAGCGCCGACGGGACAGGGAGCGTCGCCAAAAACATTCAGTACTTC
TRBV27	TRBJ2-7	-	-	CASSFGGSEQYF	TGTGCCAGCAGTTTCGGAGGCTCCGAGCAGTACTTC
TRBV6-5	TRBJ1-2	-	-	CASRRDQLTYGYTF	TGTGCCAGTCGCCGGGATCAACTCACCTATGGCTACACCTTC
TRBV6-5	TRBJ1-5	-	-	CASRAGNQPQHF	TGTGCCAGCAGGGCAGGCAATCAGCCCCAGCATTTT
TRBV3-1/TRBV3-2	TRBJ1-1	-	-	CASSQIQGRTEAFF	TGTGCCAGCAGCCAAATTCAGGGACGGACTGAAGCTTTCTTT
TRBV11-2	TRBJ2-7	TRBD1	-	CASSLFGQGYEQYF	TGTGCCAGCAGCTTATTCGGACAGGGCTACGAGCAGTACTTC
TRBV6-4	TRBJ1-6	TRBD1	-	CASSVEGANSPLHF	TGTGCCAGCAGTGTGGAGGGGGCGAATTCACCCCTCCACTTT
TRBV9	TRBJ2-7	-	-	CASSTQVADCSYEQYF	TGTGCCAGCAGCACTCAGGTAGCAGACTGCTCCTACGAGCAGTACTTC
TRBV28	TRBJ1-1	-	-	CASDPTPMNTEAFF	TGTGCCAGCGACCCGACTCCTATGAACACTGAAGCTTTCTTT
TRBV11-3	TRBJ2-3	TRBD1	-	CASSPRSGQGADTQYF	TGTGCCAGCAGCCCACGTTCGGGACAGGGTGCGGATACGCAGTATTTT
TRBV27	TRBJ1-5	-	-	CASPEVITQPQHF	TGTGCCAGCCCCGAAGTGATAACTCAGCCCCAGCATTTT
TRBV7-2	TRBJ1-6	TRBD1	once	CASSLAVAGGTYNSPLHF	TGTGCCAGCAGCTTAGCTGTGGCAGGGGGAACCTATAATTCACCCCTCCACTTT
TRBV19	TRBJ2-2	TRBD2	-	CASSTSGTGELFF	TGTGCCAGTTCGACTAGCGGGACCGGGGAGCTGTTTTTT
TRBV28	TRBJ1-6	-	-	CASSLGTGVVRPPLHF	TGTGCCAGCAGTTTAGGAACAGGAGTTGTTCGCCCACCCCTCCACTTT
TRBV7-8	TRBJ1-5	TRBD1	-	CASSHLTGNQPQHF	TGTGCCAGCAGCCATCTGACAGGGAATCAGCCCCAGCATTTT
TRBV19	TRBJ1-2	-	-	CASSRQGPYYGYTF	TGTGCCAGTAGTAGGCAGGGGCCATACTATGGCTACACCTTC
TRBV28	TRBJ2-3	TRBD1	-	CASSFQSDRATEDTQYF	TGTGCCAGCAGTTTTCAGTCAGACAGGGCGACCGAAGATACGCAGTATTTT
TRBV5-1	TRBJ2-7	TRBD2	-	CASSLVSGGVYEQYF	TGCGCCAGCAGCTTGGTGAGCGGGGGGGTTTACGAGCAGTACTTC
TRBV6-6	TRBJ1-2	TRBD1	-	CASRRQTGLGGYGYTF	TGTGCCAGCAGACGCCAGACAGGGTTGGGCGGCTATGGCTACACCTTC
TRBV27	TRBJ2-3	-	-	CASRISGGAGTDTQYF	TGTGCCAGCAGAATCTCAGGGGGGGCCGGCACAGATACGCAGTATTTT
TRBV19	TRBJ1-1	-	once	CASSILWQGNTEAFF	TGTGCCAGTAGTATACTTTGGCAGGGGAACACTGAAGCTTTCTTT
TRBV28	TRBJ2-7	-	-	CASQQRRDEQYF	TGTGCCAGCCAACAACGCCGGGACGAACAGTACTTC
TRBV30	TRBJ1-5	-	-	CAWSGGVGQPQHF	TGTGCCTGGAGTGGGGGGGTGGGCCAGCCCCAGCATTTT
TRBV27	TRBJ2-1	-	-	CASSLSLTEQFF	TGTGCCAGCAGTTTAAGTCTCACAGAGCAGTTCTTC
TRBV9	TRBJ2-7	TRBD2	-	CASSVGSGGPYEQYF	TGTGCCAGCAGCGTAGGGAGCGGGGGGCCCTACGAGCAGTACTTC
TRBV4-3	TRBJ1-6	-	-	CASSQADGGWNSPLHF	TGCGCCAGCAGCCAGGCCGATGGAGGGTGGAATTCACCCCTCCACTTT
TRBV7-2	TRBJ2-2	-	-	CASSLGGTGTGELFF	TGTGCCAGCAGCTTAGGGGGGACGGGCACCGGGGAGCTGTTTTTT
TRBV11-2	TRBJ2-7	-	-	CASSSLYEQYF	TGTGCCAGCAGCTCCCTCTACGAGCAGTACTTC
TRBV2	TRBJ2-3	-	-	CASSEPDRLPHTDTQYF	TGTGCCAGCAGTGAACCGGACAGACTACCGCACACAGATACGCAGTATTTT
TRBV12-3/TRBV12-4	TRBJ2-7	-	-	CASSSLLEQYF	TGTGCCAGCAGCTCACTGCTCGAGCAGTACTTC
TRBV7-3	TRBJ1-1	-	once	CASSPGGTEAFF	TGTGCCAGCAGCCCCGGGGGCACTGAAGCTTTCTTT
TRBV6-2/TRBV6-3	TRBJ2-7	-	-	CASSFSYEQYF	TGTGCCAGCAGTTTCTCCTACGAGCAGTACTTC
TRBV7-2	TRBJ2-7	-	-	CASSPSGARNYEQYF	TGTGCCAGCAGCCCATCTGGGGCCCGAAATTACGAGCAGTACTTC
TRBV7-3	TRBJ1-6	TRBD1	-	CASSLSSDRNSPLHF	TGTGCCAGCAGCTTATCCTCGGACAGGAATTCACCCCTCCACTTT
TRBV30	TRBJ2-7	-	-	CAWREGSYEQYF	TGTGCCTGGAGGGAGGGGAGCTACGAGCAGTACTTC